This entry lists 30 T cell receptor beta chains sequenced from one sample in a study of T-cell reconstitution after alpha-beta-depleted transplantation in children. As it was prepared, the TCRbeta library received unique molecular identifiers. TCRdb called the PCR reads again in MiXCR, with one record for every CDR3 protein. Found here are approximately 980,000 distinct CDR3 sequences, 25% to 35% of them singletons; the top ten hold 28%. Sequences were derived from PBMCs, mostly from graft donor cells, sampled 360 days after TCRalphabeta/CD19-depleted stem cell transplant. The origin of the receptors is a boy in the first two years of life who had a stem cell transplant for SCID, so the T cells may come from the graft donor.

This clonotype appeared a few times. This chain's CDR3 is CASRLAGLSGEQYF. The CDR3, as DNA: TGTGCCAGCAGACTAGCGGGGCTCTCTGGCGAGCAGTACTTC. This chain connects TRBV2 to TRBJ2-7; 10 positions match TRBD2. V gave up 6 bases and J gave up 6 bases; unmatched junction bases: 8. The CDR3 covers 14 residues. Germline CDR1 reads SNHLY; CDR2 reads FYNNEI.

Only a few counts were recorded for this clonotype. This chain uses TRBV4-2 with TRBJ1-2; a weak D match, TRBD1 (6 bases). Germline V gene sequence: CDR1 LGHNA, CDR2 YNFKEQ. The CDR3 has 16 amino acids. The V and J ends lost 4 bases and 3 bases respectively, with 18 bases between them. CDR3 residues: CASSPRGRGGDYGYTF. The CDR3 DNA reads TGTGCCAGCAGCCCCCGTGGACGAGGGGGTGACTATGGCTACACCTTC.

This clonotype was detected a few times. The gene calls are TRBV7-2 and TRBJ2-2; TRBD1 aligns across 9 bases. CDR1 is SGHTA, CDR2 FQGNSA, per germline. CDR3 length: 16 residues. V shed 4 bases, J shed 6 bases, and the junction held 9 bases outside the gene matches. The CDR3 DNA reads as TGTGCCAGCAGCTCATACAGGGGGCGACAGGCCGGGGAGCTGTTTTTT. Translated: CASSSYRGRQAGELFF.

V gene TRBV18 combines with J gene TRBJ2-3; no clear D. Trimming took off 2 bases at V and 0 bases at J, with 12 bases between the two ends. The germline V gene has CDR1 KGHSH and CDR2 LQKENI. The CDR3 is 16 residues long. This CDR3 is CASSPVGEGSTDTQYF. The CDR3 DNA sequence: TGTGCCAGCTCACCAGTTGGTGAAGGGAGCACAGATACGCAGTATTTT.

The chain uses TRBV12-3 or TRBV12-4 and TRBJ1-2; D might be TRBD1 (5 bases). The CDR3 length is 16 residues. The germline V and J ends were trimmed by 3 bases and 5 bases, with 19 bases remaining between them. CDR3 amino acids: CASSLPRAGNLYGYTF. The CDR3, as DNA: TGTGCCAGCAGTTTGCCCCGCGCAGGGAACCTTTATGGCTACACCTTC.

The genes are TRBV7-8 and TRBJ2-5, with 10 bases lining up with TRBD2. This CDR3 spans 17 amino acids. Germline trimming cut 5 bases from V and 5 bases from J; bases unmatched to any gene: 14. Germline-derived CDR1 and CDR2 are SGHVS and FQNEAQ. CDR3 in amino acids: CASSIKLLAGTEETQYF. The CDR3 bases are TGTGCCAGCAGCATCAAATTACTAGCGGGGACGGAGGAGACCCAGTACTTC.

This clonotype was seen only a few times. The chain joins TRBV6-1 to TRBJ2-2; the match to TRBD1 covers 9 bases. Germline values: CDR1 MNHNS, CDR2 SASEGT. J gave up 5 bases and V 1 base, and 2 bases lay outside the gene matches. The CDR3 loop spans 15 amino acids. The DNA for the CDR3 is TGTGCCAGCAGTGAAGGGACAGGGGAAACCGGGGAGCTGTTTTTT. Translating it yields CASSEGTGETGELFF.

This clonotype was picked up a small number of times. The chain employs TRBV12-3 or TRBV12-4 and TRBJ2-1, with 8 bases matching TRBD2. Unmatched junction bases numbered 14, after V lost 6 bases and J lost 10 bases. This CDR3 comprises 15 residues. In DNA form, the CDR3 reads TGTGCCAGCAGCCCACCCCCGGGACTAGGAGGAGAGCAGTTCTTC. It translates to CASSPPPGLGGEQFF.

V and J are TRBV24-1 and TRBJ2-3; D is tentatively TRBD1 or TRBD2 (5 bases each). Trimming removed 3 bases at V and 6 bases at J, with 15 bases between. The CDR3 contains 15 residues. CDR1 is KGHDR and CDR2 is SFDVKD in the germline V gene. This CDR3 is CATSDPSGRQDTQYF. CDR3 coding DNA: TGTGCCACCAGTGATCCCTCAGGGAGACAGGATACGCAGTATTTT.

The sample holds many counts of this clonotype. CDR3 coding DNA: TGTGCCAGCAGTTTAATGGGCGGTGGGCAAGAGACCCAGTACTTC. Translation gives CASSLMGGGQETQYF. The genes are TRBV12-3 or TRBV12-4 and TRBJ2-5; D gene ambiguous. CDR3 size: 15 residues. Trimming removed 2 bases at V and 2 bases at J, with 12 bases between.

This clonotype was seen a single time. The chain links TRBV7-8 to TRBJ1-1, with 7 bases lining up with TRBD1. Germline values: CDR1 SGHVS, CDR2 FQNEAQ. The trim removed 1 base at V and 5 bases at J, leaving 7 bases unmatched. The CDR3 runs 15 residues. This chain's CDR3 is CASSLVGQGGTEAFF. CDR3 coding DNA: TGTGCCAGCAGCTTAGTTGGGCAGGGGGGGACTGAAGCTTTCTTT. Based on the CDR3 plus reference TRBV7-8 and TRBJ1-1, the full variable domain is GAGVSQSPRYKVAKRGQDVALRCDPISGHVSLFWYQQALGQGPEFLTYFQNEAQLDKSGLPSDRFFAERPEGSVSTLKIQRTQQEDSAVYLCASSLVGQGGTEAFFGQGTRLTVV.

This clonotype was seen only once. The rearrangement joins TRBV5-1 to TRBJ2-5; 8 nucleotides agree with TRBD2. This CDR3 spans 17 amino acids. With V trimmed by 4 bases and J by 1 base, 12 bases remained unmatched. The germline V gene encodes CDR1 SGHRS and CDR2 YFSETQ. The CDR3 is CASSPPSVAGFQETQYF. For the CDR3, the DNA is TGCGCCAGCAGCCCCCCCTCGGTAGCGGGGTTCCAAGAGACCCAGTACTTC.

In its sample, this clonotype was seen a few times. The V and J genes are TRBV6-5 and TRBJ2-1, with 13 bases lining up with TRBD2. This CDR3 is built from 15 residues. V lost 5 bases, J lost 6 bases, and 4 bases stayed unmatched. CDR1 and CDR2 from the germline V gene are MNHEY and SVGAGI. CDR3 region: CASSVRTSGGNEQFF. The DNA for the CDR3 is TGTGCCAGCAGTGTACGGACTAGCGGGGGCAATGAGCAGTTCTTC.

This clonotype was seen more than once but under ten times. The chain uses TRBV4-1 and TRBJ2-1; TRBD2 matches at 7 bases. CDR3 size: 16 residues. V shed 1 base, J shed 5 bases, and the junction held 8 bases outside the gene matches. The V gene's germline CDR1 is MGHRA and CDR2 YSYEKL. The CDR3 region has the DNA TGCGCCAGCAGCCAAGGGGGCAGCGGGGTTGACAATGAGCAGTTCTTC. This translates into CASSQGGSGVDNEQFF.

V gene TRBV20-1 combines with J gene TRBJ2-7; 9 nucleotides line up with TRBD1. Per the germline V gene, CDR1 is DFQATT and CDR2 is SNEGSKA (reference sequence). The CDR3 loop spans 15 amino acids. The junction had 8 bases not matched to a gene; V was cut back by 3 bases and J by 2 bases. The CDR3 is CSARIGGQGPYEQYF. In DNA form, the CDR3 reads TGCAGTGCTAGGATAGGGGGACAGGGTCCCTACGAGCAGTACTTC.

The J gene is TRBJ1-1, the V gene TRBV12-3 or TRBV12-4; D is uncertain. V was cut by 5 bases and J by 0 bases, with 10 bases left in between. This CDR3 spans 14 amino acids. The CDR3 DNA follows: TGTGCCAGCAGTCCTAGCCTCATGAACACTGAAGCTTTCTTT. Amino acids: CASSPSLMNTEAFF.

The chain carries TRBV7-2 and TRBJ2-3; 8 bases agree with TRBD2. The trim removed 7 bases at V and 1 base at J, leaving 7 bases unmatched. Per the germline V gene, CDR1 is SGHTA and CDR2 is FQGNSA. The CDR3 loop spans 15 amino acids. For the CDR3, the DNA is TGTGCCAGCACCTACCCAGCGGGGGGCACAGATACGCAGTATTTT. This gives the protein CASTYPAGGTDTQYF. Combining the CDR3 with reference TRBV7-2 and TRBJ2-3 gives the whole variable domain GAGVSQSPSNKVTEKGKDVELRCDPISGHTALYWYRQSLGQGLEFLIYFQGNSAPDKSGLPSDRFSAERTGGSVSTLTIQRTQQEDSAVYLCASTYPAGGTDTQYFGPGTRLTVL.

The J gene is TRBJ2-1, the V gene TRBV27; maybe TRBD1 (6 bases). CDR1 and CDR2 (germline): MNHEY, SMNVEV (reference sequence). Trimming took 4 bases from V and 9 from J, leaving 13 bases between them. This CDR3 has 13 amino acids. CDR3 region: CASSYGQLFEQFF. In nucleotides, the CDR3 is TGTGCCAGCAGTTACGGACAGCTTTTTGAGCAGTTCTTC.

In DNA form, the CDR3 reads TGCAGTGCTACCGGGACAGGAGCTCTCAGCAGAGAAGCTTTCTTT. It translates to CSATGTGALSREAFF. The gene calls are TRBV20-1 and TRBJ1-1; 8 nucleotides agree with TRBD1. The CDR3 loop spans 15 amino acids. V dropped 4 bases and J dropped 8; count of bases not matched to a gene: 15. Germline V gene data show CDR1 as DFQATT and CDR2 as SNEGSKA (reference sequence).

CDR3 sequence: CSVEDPGGQYF. Here the CDR3 DNA reads TGCAGCGTTGAAGATCCGGGGGGACAGTACTTC. The chain carries TRBV29-1 and TRBJ2-7; 7 nucleotides match TRBD2. Germline CDR1 is SQVTM and CDR2 is ANQGSEA. This CDR3 has 11 residues. The ends lost 0 bases at V and 10 bases at J; junction bases unmatched: 3.

The chain is built from TRBV2 and TRBJ1-5; 9 positions agree with TRBD1. The trim removed 8 bases at V and 0 bases at J, leaving 5 bases unmatched. The CDR3 is 15 amino acids. Germline V CDR1 and CDR2: SNHLY, FYNNEI. CDR3 amino acids: CASRDRDHSNQPQHF. In DNA form, the CDR3 reads TGTGCCAGCCGGGACAGGGATCATAGCAATCAGCCCCAGCATTTT.

This clonotype was detected a few times. The V gene is TRBV10-1, the J gene TRBJ2-1; TRBD1 matches 8 bases. Germline V gene sequence: CDR1 WNHNN, CDR2 SYGVQD (reference sequence). The trim removed 6 bases at V and 12 bases at J, leaving 4 bases unmatched. The length of the CDR3 is 11 residues. The CDR3 spells CASRTGVGQFF. The CDR3 DNA follows: TGCGCCAGCAGGACAGGGGTAGGGCAGTTCTTC.

This clonotype was picked up a small number of times. The chain is built from TRBV20-1 and TRBJ1-1, with TRBD1 as a possible D gene (6 bases). The V gene's germline CDR1 is DFQATT and CDR2 SNEGSKA (reference sequence). V dropped 0 bases and J dropped 4 bases, with 15 bases sitting between them. CDR3 length: 15 amino acids. This chain's CDR3 is CSARDEWGLGTEAFF. The CDR3 DNA reads TGCAGTGCTAGAGATGAATGGGGGCTGGGCACTGAAGCTTTCTTT.

The rearrangement joins TRBV27 to TRBJ2-1; 8 nucleotides line up with TRBD1. Germline values: CDR1 MNHEY, CDR2 SMNVEV (reference sequence). V dropped 8 bases and J dropped 9; count of bases not matched to a gene: 9. The CDR3 sequence is 13 residues long. CDR3 sequence reads: CASGTQGAGEQFF. The CDR3 nucleotides read TGTGCCAGCGGTACTCAGGGGGCGGGTGAGCAGTTCTTC.

The genes are TRBV5-1 and TRBJ2-5; the D gene could be TRBD1 or TRBD2 (5 bases each). Trimming took 4 bases from V and 4 from J, leaving 14 bases between them. The CDR3 runs to 14 residues. Germline V gene lookup returns CDR1 SGHRS and CDR2 YFSETQ. The CDR3 sequence is CASSLREMRETQYF. CDR3 coding DNA: TGCGCCAGCAGCCTCAGGGAGATGAGAGAGACCCAGTACTTC.

This clonotype was counted a single time. This rearrangement joins TRBV4-1 to TRBJ1-2; D not certain. The CDR3 runs to 17 residues. Germline CDR1 and CDR2: MGHRA and YSYEKL. Trimming removed 2 bases at V and 6 bases at J, with 22 bases between. The CDR3 DNA reads as TGCGCCAGCAGCCAAAGAGTGATGCAGCCAATAAAGGATGGCTACACCTTC. Protein sequence: CASSQRVMQPIKDGYTF.

In nucleotides, the CDR3 is TGTGCCAGCAGTTACCGAACAGGGGGCACCAGCAATCAGCCCCAGCATTTT. Its protein is CASSYRTGGTSNQPQHF. This rearrangement joins TRBV6-2 or TRBV6-3 to TRBJ1-5; 9 bases match TRBD1. The junction had 6 bases not matched to a gene; V was cut back by 2 bases and J by 1 base. The CDR3 totals 17 residues. Per the germline V gene, CDR1 is MNHEY and CDR2 is SVGEGT.

The sample holds a few counts of this clonotype. This chain joins TRBV10-2 and TRBJ2-7; no reliable D call. CDR3 length: 12 residues. Germline CDR1 is WSHSY and CDR2 is SAAADI. With 7 bases removed from V and 3 bases from J, the gap between germline ends came to 10 bases. The CDR3 loop reads CASMMASYEQYF. In DNA form, the CDR3 reads TGCGCCAGCATGATGGCGAGCTACGAGCAGTACTTC.

This clonotype showed up many times. CDR3 loop: CAVQAVAGDNYNEQFF. The CDR3 region has the DNA TGTGCCGTTCAGGCGGTAGCGGGGGACAATTACAATGAGCAGTTCTTC. The rearrangement uses TRBV12-3 or TRBV12-4 and TRBJ2-1, with 9 bases that match TRBD2. Trimming removed 11 bases from V and 4 bases from J; junction bases left unmatched: 15. The CDR3 has 16 residues.

The V and J genes are TRBV5-1 and TRBJ2-7, with 7 bases identical to TRBD2. V shed 0 bases and J 2 bases; nucleotides not matched to a gene: 11. This CDR3 spans 17 amino acids. Germline V gene data show CDR1 as SGHRS and CDR2 as YFSETQ. CDR3 sequence (DNA): TGCGCCAGCAGCTTGGGTTCCAGCGGGGTTGACGCCTACGAGCAGTACTTC. It codes for CASSLGSSGVDAYEQYF.